The following is a T cell receptor beta chain sequence with its context. What it binds is unknown. The time point is: week 35, safety follow-up. The content of each vaccine dose was 300 ug of mutant IDH1 20-mer peptide, and topical imiquimod accompanied it. Sequenced by immunoSEQ multiplex PCR; TCRdb stores in-frame clones only, minus some. The sample contains under 40,000 clones, 80% to 85% of which appear only once. The entry originates in a study of a mutant IDH1 vaccine in newly diagnosed glioma. Study at large: Radiotherapy alone preceded vaccination by 4-6 weeks; alternatively, vaccination started with temozolomide cycles. Patients got radiotherapy, temozolomide, or both beforehand, and most got both. Visit V12 was conducted at week 35 as the safety follow-up. Visit V13 came later, at week 47. General observations from the study: Vaccine-induced immune responses were detected in about 93% of patients.

The source of this sequence is a woman between 18 and 29 years old with glioma. The sequencing used PBMCs, collected from a glioma patient whose treatment included an IDH1 peptide vaccine.

The CDR3 DNA reads TGTGCCAGCAGCTCGGGGGGGGCGGCAACAGATACGCAGTATTTT. Its translation is CASSSGGAATDTQYF. The genes are TRBV5-6 and TRBJ2-3; 8 nucleotides match TRBD2. This CDR3 spans 15 amino acids. Trimming cost V 3 bases and J 3 bases; bases outside gene matches: 6. CDR1 and CDR2 from the germline V gene are SGHDT and YYEEEE.